Reported below is one T cell receptor beta chain. This record comes from a study of shared clonotypes between healthy human individuals. Looked up from germline, CDR1 is SGHRS and CDR2 is YFSETQ. V gave up 5 bases and J gave up 0 bases, with 11 bases separating them. This CDR3 has 14 residues. The repertoire was sequenced with immunoSEQ multiplex PCR; TCRdb's copy has only in-frame clones and lacks some. The table includes 2 million or so clones, roughly 94% detected once. J is TRBJ1-2 and V is TRBV5-1, with D unclear. Sample: naive CD4+ T cells sorted from blood. Stated subset: CD45RA+ positively selected. The clonotype comes from a young man in good health. CDR3 bases: TGCGCCAGCAGTCGTTTACCAACTAACTATGGCTACACCTTC. Translation: CASSRLPTNYGYTF.